The 13 T cell receptor beta chains in this list originate from one sample, sequenced in a study of T cells expressing NK-cell markers. Using the 5' RACE reads, TCRdb records one entry per CDR3 protein without DNA. Its table records about 150,000 distinct CDR3 sequences. The material sequenced was blood T cells: a sorted CD56 or NKG2C T cell subset, CD4+ or CD8+ T cells, or bulk PBMC T cells (not recorded which). The receptor source for this set is a man aged 18-70 years in good health.

The chain carries TRBV12-3 or TRBV12-4 and TRBJ1-6; absent DNA, TCRdb's TRBD1 call cannot be checked. CDR3 length: 14 residues. The CDR3: CASSPAPFTSPLHF.

This chain uses TRBV12-3 or TRBV12-4 with TRBJ2-7; TCRdb calls TRBD1, which cannot be checked without DNA. This CDR3 is 15 amino acids long. CDR3 region: CASSFQGRFSGEQYF.

This chain links TRBV6-1 with TRBJ1-5; TCRdb indicates TRBD1, and absent DNA this call remains unverified. This CDR3 is 17 amino acids long. Per germline, CDR1 MNHNS and CDR2 SASEGT. This CDR3 is CASTSRDSLPSNQPQHF.

V and J are TRBV6-2 or TRBV6-3 and TRBJ1-1; checking the TCRdb D call of TRBD1 is not possible without DNA. The CDR3 consists of 14 residues. Germline V lookup: CDR1 MNHEY, CDR2 SVGEGT. The CDR3 is CASRGTALNTEAFF.

The chain has TRBV20-1 and TRBJ1-3; TCRdb proposes TRBD1, but this gene call is untestable without DNA. This CDR3 contains 15 residues. In germline, CDR1 is DFQATT, CDR2 SNEGSKA (reference sequence). The CDR3 loop reads CSARDLGVFGNTIYF.

The chain has TRBV2 and TRBJ2-5; the D gene TCRdb calls, TRBD2, cannot be checked with no DNA. CDR1 SNHLY and CDR2 FYNNEI come from the germline V gene. This CDR3 has 17 amino acids. CDR3 residues: CASSEGGTSDYQETQYF.

This chain connects TRBV13 to TRBJ2-1. CDR3 length: 14 residues. Germline V gene data show CDR1 as PRHDT and CDR2 as FYEKMQ (reference sequence). The CDR3 region is CASSTRLGSNEQFF.

This chain uses TRBV10-3 with TRBJ2-7; the D call from TCRdb, TRBD2, cannot be confirmed without DNA. The germline gives CDR1 ENHRY, CDR2 SYGVKD. CDR3 length: 14 amino acids. CDR3 region: CAISESSESYEQYF.

The V and J genes are TRBV7-6 and TRBJ1-5; TCRdb's D call of TRBD1 is untestable without DNA. The CDR3 covers 13 residues. Germline V gene sequence: CDR1 SGHVS, CDR2 FNYEAQ. The CDR3: CASSLAHGGPQHF.

The V gene is TRBV3-1, the J gene TRBJ2-3; TCRdb outputs TRBD2, but without DNA this stays unchecked. Germline V gene data show CDR1 as LGHDT and CDR2 as YNNKEL (reference sequence). This CDR3 has 14 residues. The CDR3 sequence: CASSQGGLRDTQYF.

The genes are TRBV29-1 and TRBJ2-7; the TCRdb call, TRBD1, lacks DNA for checking. Germline-derived CDR1 and CDR2 are SQVTM and ANQGSEA. The CDR3 runs 12 residues. The CDR3 reads CSALQGAYEQYF.

The CDR3 here is CASSVVRTGGTDTGELFF. The V call is TRBV9, the J call TRBJ2-2; without DNA, the TCRdb call of TRBD1 cannot be checked. From germline, CDR1 is SGDLS and CDR2 YYNGEE. This CDR3 is 18 amino acids long.

V usage is TRBV20-1 and J usage is TRBJ2-7; without DNA, the TCRdb call of TRBD1 cannot be checked. The germline V gene encodes CDR1 DFQATT and CDR2 SNEGSKA (reference sequence). This CDR3 is 15 amino acids long. The chain's CDR3 is CSAYRQGANFYEQYF.